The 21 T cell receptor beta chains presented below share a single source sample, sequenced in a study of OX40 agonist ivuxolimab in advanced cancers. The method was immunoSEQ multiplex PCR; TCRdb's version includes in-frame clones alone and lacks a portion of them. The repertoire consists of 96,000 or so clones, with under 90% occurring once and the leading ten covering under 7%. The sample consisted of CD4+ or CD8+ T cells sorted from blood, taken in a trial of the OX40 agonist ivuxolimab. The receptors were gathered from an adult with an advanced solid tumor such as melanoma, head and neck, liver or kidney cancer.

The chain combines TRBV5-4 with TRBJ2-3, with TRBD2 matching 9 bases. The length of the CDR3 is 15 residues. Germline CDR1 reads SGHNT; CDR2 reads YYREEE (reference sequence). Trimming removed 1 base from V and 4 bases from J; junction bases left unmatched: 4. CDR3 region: CASSLRAGGADTQYF. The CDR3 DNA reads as TGTGCCAGCAGCTTGCGAGCGGGAGGAGCAGATACGCAGTATTTT.

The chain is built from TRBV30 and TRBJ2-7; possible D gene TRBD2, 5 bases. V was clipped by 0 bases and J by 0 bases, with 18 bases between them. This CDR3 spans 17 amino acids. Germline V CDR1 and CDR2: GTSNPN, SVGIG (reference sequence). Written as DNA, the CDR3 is TGTGCCTGGAGTGTTGATGGGCTAGCTGAACGCTCCTACGAGCAGTACTTC. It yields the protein CAWSVDGLAERSYEQYF.

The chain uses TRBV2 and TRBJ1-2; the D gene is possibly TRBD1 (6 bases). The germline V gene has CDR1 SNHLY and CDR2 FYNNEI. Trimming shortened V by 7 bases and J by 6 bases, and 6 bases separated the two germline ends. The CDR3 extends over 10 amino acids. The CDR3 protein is CASKGDGYTF. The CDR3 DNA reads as TGTGCCAGCAAGGGGGATGGCTACACCTTC.

The CDR3 nucleotides read TGTGCCAGATGTCAAGGATTGTACATGAACACTGAAGCTTTCTTT. It translates to CARCQGLYMNTEAFF. The chain has TRBV5-3 and TRBJ1-1; D is uncertain. TRBV5-3 is an open reading frame, and its role is uncertain. V was pared by 7 bases and J by 0 bases, with 16 bases between. This CDR3 is built from 15 residues.

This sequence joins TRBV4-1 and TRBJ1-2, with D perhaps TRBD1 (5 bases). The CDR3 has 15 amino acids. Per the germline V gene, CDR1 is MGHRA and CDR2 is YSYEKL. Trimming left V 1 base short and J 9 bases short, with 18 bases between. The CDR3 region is CASSQGQTEGVSYTF. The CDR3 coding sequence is TGCGCCAGCAGCCAAGGTCAAACAGAAGGGGTGAGCTACACCTTC.

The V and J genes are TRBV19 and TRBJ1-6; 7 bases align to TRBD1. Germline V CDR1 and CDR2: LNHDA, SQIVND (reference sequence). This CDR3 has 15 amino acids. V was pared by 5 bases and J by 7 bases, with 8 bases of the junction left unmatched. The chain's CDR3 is CASSPVDRENSPLHF. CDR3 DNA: TGTGCCAGTAGTCCCGTTGACAGGGAGAATTCACCCCTCCACTTT.

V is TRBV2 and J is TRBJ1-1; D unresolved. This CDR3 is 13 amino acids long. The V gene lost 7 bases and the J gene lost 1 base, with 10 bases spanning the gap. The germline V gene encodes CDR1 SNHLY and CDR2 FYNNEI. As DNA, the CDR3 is TGTGCCAGCACCCTGACGGGGAACACTGAAGCTTTCTTT. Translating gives CASTLTGNTEAFF.

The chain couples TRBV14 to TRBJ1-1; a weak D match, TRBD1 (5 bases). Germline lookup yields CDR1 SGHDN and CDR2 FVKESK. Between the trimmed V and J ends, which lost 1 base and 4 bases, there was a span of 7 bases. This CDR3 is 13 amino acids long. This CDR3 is CASSQGGITEAFF. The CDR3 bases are TGTGCCAGCAGCCAAGGGGGGATCACTGAAGCTTTCTTT.

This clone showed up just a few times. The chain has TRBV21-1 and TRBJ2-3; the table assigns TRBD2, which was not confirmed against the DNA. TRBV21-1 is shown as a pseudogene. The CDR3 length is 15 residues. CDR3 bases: TGTGCCAGCAGCAAAGTTTCTACCATGACAGATACGCAGTATTTT. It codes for CASSKVSTMTDTQYF.

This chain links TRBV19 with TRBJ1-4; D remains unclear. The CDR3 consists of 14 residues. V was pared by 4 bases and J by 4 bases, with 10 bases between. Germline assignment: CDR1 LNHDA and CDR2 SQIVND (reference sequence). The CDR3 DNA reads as TGTGCCAGTAGTACGAGAAGACATAATGAAAAACTGTTTTTT. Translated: CASSTRRHNEKLFF.

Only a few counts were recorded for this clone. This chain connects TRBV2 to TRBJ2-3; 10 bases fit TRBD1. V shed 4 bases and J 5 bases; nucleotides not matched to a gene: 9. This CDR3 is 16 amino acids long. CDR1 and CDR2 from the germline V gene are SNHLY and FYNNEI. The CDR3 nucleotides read TGTGCCAGCAGTGGGAGAGGGACAGGGGACGTAGATACGCAGTATTTT. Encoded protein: CASSGRGTGDVDTQYF.

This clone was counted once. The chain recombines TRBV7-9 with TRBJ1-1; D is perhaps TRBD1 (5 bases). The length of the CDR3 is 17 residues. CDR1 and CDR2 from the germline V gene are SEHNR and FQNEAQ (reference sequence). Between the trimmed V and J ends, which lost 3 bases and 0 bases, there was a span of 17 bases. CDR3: CASSFRRGLVMNTEAFF. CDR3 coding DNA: TGTGCCAGCAGCTTTAGGAGGGGCCTTGTCATGAACACTGAAGCTTTCTTT.

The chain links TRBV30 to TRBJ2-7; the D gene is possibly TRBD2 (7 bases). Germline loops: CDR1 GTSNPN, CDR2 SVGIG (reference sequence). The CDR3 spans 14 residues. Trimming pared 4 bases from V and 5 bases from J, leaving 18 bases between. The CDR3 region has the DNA TGTGCCTGGAATATAGGGGGGGGGCCCCACGAGCAGTACTTC. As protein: CAWNIGGGPHEQYF.

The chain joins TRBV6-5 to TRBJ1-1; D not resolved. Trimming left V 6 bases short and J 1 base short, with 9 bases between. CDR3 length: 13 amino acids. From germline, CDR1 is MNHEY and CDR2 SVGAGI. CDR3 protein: CASSPGWNTEAFF. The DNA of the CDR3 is TGTGCCAGCAGCCCGGGGTGGAACACTGAAGCTTTCTTT.

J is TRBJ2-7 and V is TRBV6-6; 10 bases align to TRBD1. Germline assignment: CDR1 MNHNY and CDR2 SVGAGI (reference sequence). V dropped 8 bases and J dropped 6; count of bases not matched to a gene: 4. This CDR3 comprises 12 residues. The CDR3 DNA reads TGTGCCAGCGGACGACAGGGGGCCGAGCAGTACTTC. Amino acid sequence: CASGRQGAEQYF.

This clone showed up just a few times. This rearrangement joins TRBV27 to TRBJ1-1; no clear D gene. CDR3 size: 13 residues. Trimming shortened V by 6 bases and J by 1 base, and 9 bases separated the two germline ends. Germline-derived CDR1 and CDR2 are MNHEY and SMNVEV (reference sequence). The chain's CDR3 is CASRRAGNTEAFF. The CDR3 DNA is TGTGCCAGCAGGCGGGCGGGGAACACTGAAGCTTTCTTT.

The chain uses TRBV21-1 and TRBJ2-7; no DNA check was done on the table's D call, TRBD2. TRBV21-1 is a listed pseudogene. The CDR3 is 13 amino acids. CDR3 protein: CASSSSEGYEQYF. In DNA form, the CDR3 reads TGTGCCAGCAGCTCCTCGGAGGGGTACGAGCAGTACTTC.

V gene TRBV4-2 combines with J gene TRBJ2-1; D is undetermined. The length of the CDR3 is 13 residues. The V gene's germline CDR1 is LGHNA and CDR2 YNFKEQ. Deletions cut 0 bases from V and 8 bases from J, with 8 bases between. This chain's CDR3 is CASSQERFDEQFF. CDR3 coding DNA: TGTGCCAGCAGCCAAGAAAGATTCGATGAGCAGTTCTTC.

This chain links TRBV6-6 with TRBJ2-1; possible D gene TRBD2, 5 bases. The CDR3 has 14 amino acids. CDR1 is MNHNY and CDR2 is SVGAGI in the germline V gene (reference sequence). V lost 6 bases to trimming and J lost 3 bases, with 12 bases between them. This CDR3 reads CASSPHGSYNEQFF. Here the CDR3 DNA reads TGTGCCAGCAGCCCCCATGGGAGCTACAATGAGCAGTTCTTC.

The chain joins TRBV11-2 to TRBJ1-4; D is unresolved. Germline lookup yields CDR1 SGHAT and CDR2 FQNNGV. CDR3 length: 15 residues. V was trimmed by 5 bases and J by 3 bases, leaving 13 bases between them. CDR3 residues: CASSTRVGANEKLFF. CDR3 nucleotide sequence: TGTGCCAGCAGCACCCGGGTTGGCGCTAATGAAAAACTGTTTTTT.

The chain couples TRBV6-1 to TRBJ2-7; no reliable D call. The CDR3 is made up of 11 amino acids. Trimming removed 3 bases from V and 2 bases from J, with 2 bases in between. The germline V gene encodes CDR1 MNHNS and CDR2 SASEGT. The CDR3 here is CASSEAYEQYF. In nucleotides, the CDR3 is TGTGCCAGCAGTGAGGCCTACGAGCAGTACTTC.